This TCR beta chain was obtained from a study of PD-1 blockade in classical Hodgkin lymphoma (dated by TCRdb to 2019 to 2021). Study-level background: Nivolumab dosing was 3 mg/kg intravenously every 2 weeks, continuing until either disease progression or unacceptable toxicity. To define a peripheral blood immune signature of response to PD-1 blockade in classical Hodgkin lymphoma, the study combined TCR beta sequencing with CyTOF. The full study reports these points: Lower diversity was observed in patients in whom nivolumab was started less than 1 year after ASCT, and these patients were excluded from later analyses so that confounding by immune reconstitution would be avoided. Among trial patients, those achieving complete response had baseline diversity similar to that of newly diagnosed patients, while diversity was significantly lower in partial responders and progressors. A significant rise by C4D1 was seen in CD4+ but not CD8+ TCR diversity (p=0.0027 vs p=0.16), with the rise being most apparent in complete responders (p=0.02). The study was restricted to a single clinical trial cohort, and the causes of repertoire differences, possibly disease activity or prior therapy, were left undefined. Baseline TCR diversity was reported to be lower in newly diagnosed patients than in healthy donors, and even lower in relapsed/refractory patients.

As for this clone: The specificity of this receptor is unknown. No base qualities exist here, and no much larger clone lies one base off it.

The V end loses 7 bases and the J end loses 8 bases, and a stretch of 9 bases separates them. The cysteine opens and the phenylalanine closes a CDR3 of 11 amino acids. Only the CDR3 DNA is retained, 33 bases long and in frame from the first base. CDR1 and CDR2, per the germline V gene, are MNHNS and SASEGT. The time point label, read with the paper, signifies: cycle 4 day 1 (C4D1), after 6 weeks of nivolumab. All trial patients had relapsed after autologous stem cell transplantation, with cohorts A, B and C differing in prior brentuximab vedotin exposure. The trial cohort comprised approximately 55 patients with relapsed/refractory classical Hodgkin lymphoma whose best overall responses were complete response, partial response or progressive disease. Single-agent nivolumab was administered to trial patients in the multi-cohort phase II CheckMate 205 trial. An independent review committee assessed best overall response using the 2007 International Working Group response criteria. Trial PBMCs were collected just before the start of nivolumab (C1D1) and during therapy at cycle 2 day 1 and cycle 4 day 1. Peripheral blood was collected in 8 mL Vacutainer Cell Preparation Tubes, from which PBMCs were isolated by centrifugation and then cryopreserved.

The Qiagen DNeasy kit was used to extract genomic DNA from unsorted PBMCs and from the negatively selected CD4+ and CD8+ fractions. Amplification of TCR beta CDR3 regions was done by immunoSEQ multiplex PCR with primers that anneal to V and J segments. A synthetic immune receptor repertoire was used to minimize amplification bias, and any residual bias was removed computationally once sequencing was done. Processing in the source paper ran as follows. Custom Python scripts were used to quantify repertoire diversity as the Shannon entropy index. Unsorted, CD4+ and CD8+ repertoires were analyzed separately, except for combined analyses in which CD4+ and CD8+ sequences were merged in silico. A clone counted as expanded when the clone's frequency after treatment rose at least 2-fold relative to C1D1, and clones undetected at baseline were given a pseudocount of 0.5. Singleton clones were defined as clones with 0 or 1 copy at C1D1, and non-singleton clones were defined as clones with 2 or more copies. Clones expanded in unsorted samples were assigned a CD4+, CD8+ or unknown annotation through matching of protein sequences in sorted samples from the same patient. Wilcoxon tests on paired samples were used to test changes in diversity from C1D1 to C4D1. TCRdb re-hosts the immuneACCESS table, in-frame sequences only. Its copies lack some clones; in the studies checked, an unresolved V gene accounts for under half of them, and the cause for the rest is not known. Clonal size and the V and J genes are those of that table, whereas D and trimming came from the DNA. Recorded for this sample are around 90,000 clones; roughly 78% of them occurred a single time. The ten largest clonotypes hold about a tenth of the sample.

The source material was peripheral blood mononuclear cells (PBMCs), sampled before the fourth cycle of nivolumab. Recombination connected TRBV6-1 to TRBJ2-1; no D segment can be confidently identified. This clonotype was obtained from a human donor with classical Hodgkin lymphoma. The sequenced DNA: TGTGCCAGCACCGGGTTCGATGAGCAGTTCTTC. It translates as CASTGFDEQFF.